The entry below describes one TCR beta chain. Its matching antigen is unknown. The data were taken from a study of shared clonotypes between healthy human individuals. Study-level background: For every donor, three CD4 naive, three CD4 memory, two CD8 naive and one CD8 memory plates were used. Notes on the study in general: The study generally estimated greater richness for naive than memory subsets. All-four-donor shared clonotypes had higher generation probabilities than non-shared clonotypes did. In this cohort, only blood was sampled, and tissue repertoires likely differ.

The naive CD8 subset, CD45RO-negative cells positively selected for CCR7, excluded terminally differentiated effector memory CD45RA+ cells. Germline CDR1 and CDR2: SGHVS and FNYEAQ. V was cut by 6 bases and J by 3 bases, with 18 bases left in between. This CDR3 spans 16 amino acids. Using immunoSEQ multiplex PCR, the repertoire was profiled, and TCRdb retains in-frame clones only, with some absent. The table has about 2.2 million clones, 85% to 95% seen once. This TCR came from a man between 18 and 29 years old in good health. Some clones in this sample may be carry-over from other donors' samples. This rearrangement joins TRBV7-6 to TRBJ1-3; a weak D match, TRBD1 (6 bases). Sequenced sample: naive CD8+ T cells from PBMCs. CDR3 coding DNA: TGTGCCAGCAGTTCAAACAGTAGGGGGTTTGGAAACACCATATATTTT. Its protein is CASSSNSRGFGNTIYF.